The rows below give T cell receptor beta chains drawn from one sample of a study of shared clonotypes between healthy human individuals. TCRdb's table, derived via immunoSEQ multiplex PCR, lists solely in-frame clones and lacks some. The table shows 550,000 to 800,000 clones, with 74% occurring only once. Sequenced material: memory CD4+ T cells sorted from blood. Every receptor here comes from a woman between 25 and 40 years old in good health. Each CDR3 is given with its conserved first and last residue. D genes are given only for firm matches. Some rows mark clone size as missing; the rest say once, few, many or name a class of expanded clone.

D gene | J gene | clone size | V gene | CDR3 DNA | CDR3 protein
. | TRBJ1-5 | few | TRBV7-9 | TGTGCCAGCAGCCAAGGGCAGGGACCCCAGCATTTT | CASSQGQGPQHF
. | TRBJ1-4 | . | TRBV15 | TGTGCCACCAGCAGACCAGGGACTAATGAAAAACTGTTTTTT | CATSRPGTNEKLFF
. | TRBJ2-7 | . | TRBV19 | TGTGCCAGTAGTCTAATAGGGAGCCCCCGAGACGAGCAGTACTTC | CASSLIGSPRDEQYF
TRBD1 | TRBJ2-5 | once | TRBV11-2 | TGTGCCAGCAGCTCTGGACAGGTCTATACCCAGTACTTC | CASSSGQVYTQYF
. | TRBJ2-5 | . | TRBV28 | TGTGCCAGCAGTTCGGACAGAAAAGAGACCCAGTACTTC | CASSSDRKETQYF
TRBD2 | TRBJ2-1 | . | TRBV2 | TGTGCCAGCAGACGCGGGAGCTCCTACAATGAGCAGTTCTTC | CASRRGSSYNEQFF
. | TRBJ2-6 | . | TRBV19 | TGTGCCAGTAGGACAGGCTGGTCTGGGGCCAACGTCCTGACTTTC | CASRTGWSGANVLTF
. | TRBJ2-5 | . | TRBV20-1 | TGCAGTGCTGGCCGTGAGACCCAGTACTTC | CSAGRETQYF
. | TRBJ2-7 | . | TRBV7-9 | TGTGCCAGCAGCCCGGTATTGTCCGGCGACGAGCAGTACTTC | CASSPVLSGDEQYF
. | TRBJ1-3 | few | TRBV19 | TGTGCCAGTAGTACCCGCTCTGGAAACACCATATATTTT | CASSTRSGNTIYF
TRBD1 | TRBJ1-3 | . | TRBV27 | TGTGCCAGCAGGGCCGGGACAGGGTACGGAAACACCATATATTTT | CASRAGTGYGNTIYF
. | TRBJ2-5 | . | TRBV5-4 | TGTGCCAGCAGCTTGAATAGGATGGAGACCCAGTACTTC | CASSLNRMETQYF
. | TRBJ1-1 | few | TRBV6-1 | TGTGCCAGCACGAAGGGGCTGAACACTGAAGCTTTCTTT | CASTKGLNTEAFF
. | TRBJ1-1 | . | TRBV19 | TGTGCCACCGCAACGGAAAGGATGGCCACTGAAGCTTTCTTT | CATATERMATEAFF
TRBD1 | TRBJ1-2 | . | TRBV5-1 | TGCGCCAGCAGCAGACCCGGGACAGCGGATGGCTACACCTTC | CASSRPGTADGYTF
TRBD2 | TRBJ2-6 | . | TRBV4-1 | TGCGCCAGCAGCCAAGGCCTAGCGGGATCTGGGGCCAACGTCCTGACTTTC | CASSQGLAGSGANVLTF
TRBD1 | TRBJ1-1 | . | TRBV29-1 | TGCAGCGTTGGTGGGACAGGGGCGATCACTGAAGCTTTCTTT | CSVGGTGAITEAFF
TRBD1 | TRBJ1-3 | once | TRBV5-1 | TGCGCCAGCAGAGACAGGGAAGTTGGAAACACCATATATTTT | CASRDREVGNTIYF
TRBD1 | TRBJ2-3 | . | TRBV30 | TGTGCCTGGAGACCCGCAGGGACAGGGATGGTTACGCAGTATTTT | CAWRPAGTGMVTQYF
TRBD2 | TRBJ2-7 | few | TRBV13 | TGTGCCAGCAGCTTAGAACGGAGCGGGAGAGTTACCTACGAGCAGTACTTC | CASSLERSGRVTYEQYF
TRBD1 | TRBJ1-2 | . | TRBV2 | TGTGCCAGCAGTGAAGTTCGGGTGGGCAGGGGGCATGGCTACACCTTC | CASSEVRVGRGHGYTF
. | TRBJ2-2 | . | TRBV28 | TGTGCCAGCAGTGACACAGGGTTCGCCGGGGAGCTGTTTTTT | CASSDTGFAGELFF
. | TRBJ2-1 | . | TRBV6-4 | TGTGCCAGCAGTCCCCGGGCCTACCAAGGGAATGAGCAGTTCTTC | CASSPRAYQGNEQFF
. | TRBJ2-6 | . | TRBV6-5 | TGTGCCAGTAAAATACAGCCCTTTGGGGCCAACGTCCTGACTTTC | CASKIQPFGANVLTF
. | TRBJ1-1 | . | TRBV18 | TGTGCCAGCTCACCAGTTACAGCGAACACTGAAGCTTTCTTT | CASSPVTANTEAFF
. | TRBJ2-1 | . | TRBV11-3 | TGTGCCAGCAGCTTAACCGGCCTTGGGGCAAACAATGAGCAGTTCTTC | CASSLTGLGANNEQFF
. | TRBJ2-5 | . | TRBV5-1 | TGCGCCAGCAGTCGCCCTAGGGTCGGGGGACACCAAGAGACCCAGTACTTC | CASSRPRVGGHQETQYF
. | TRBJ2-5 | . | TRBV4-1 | TGCGCCAGCAGCCAAGGTTTTTTAGGCAGGGGAGAGGTGACCCAGTACTTC | CASSQGFLGRGEVTQYF